The next 11 T cell receptor beta chains were all read from a single sample in a study of regulatory T cells in long-lasting Graves disease. Through Arm-PCR of CDR3 regions and iRepertoire HTBI primers, TCR beta libraries were built. Via MiXCR, TCRdb re-called the multiplex PCR reads, giving one row per CDR3 protein. The sample carries about 460,000 distinct CDR3 sequences, about 20% recorded once. Described time point: persistent/refractory GD, antithyroid drugs over 5 years with positive TRAb. From PBMCs, RNA was extracted and then used to make the TCR library. Here the sequenced sample was peripheral blood mononuclear cells (PBMCs), taken when the disease was refractory, from a patient treated with antithyroid drugs. The source of these receptors is a female donor with Graves disease.

J is TRBJ1-2 and V is TRBV7-2; the D is unclear. With 5 bases removed from V and 4 bases from J, the gap between germline ends came to 14 bases. This CDR3 comprises 14 residues. Germline CDR1 reads SGHTA; CDR2 reads FQGNSA. DNA for the CDR3: TGTGCCAGCAGCCCCCGACAAGCAGTCTATGGCTACACCTTC. Residues: CASSPRQAVYGYTF. The full variable domain, with the rest looked up from reference TRBV7-2 and TRBJ1-2, is GAGVSQSPSNKVTEKGKDVELRCDPISGHTALYWYRQSLGQGLEFLIYFQGNSAPDKSGLPSDRFSAERTGGSVSTLTIQRTQQEDSAVYLCASSPRQAVYGYTFGSGTRLTVV.

There are many counts of this clonotype. V is TRBV7-3 and J is TRBJ2-5; 13 positions match TRBD2. V shed 5 bases and J 2 bases; nucleotides not matched to a gene: 2. The CDR3 covers 15 residues. Germline V gene sequence: CDR1 SGHTA, CDR2 FQGTGA. CDR3 amino acids: CASSAGLAGQETQYF. CDR3 in DNA: TGTGCCAGCAGCGCGGGACTAGCGGGACAAGAGACCCAGTACTTC.

This clonotype appeared a few times. This rearrangement joins TRBV7-2 to TRBJ1-2, with 7 positions matching TRBD1. The germline V gene has CDR1 SGHTA and CDR2 FQGNSA. After removal of 5 bases from V and 6 bases from J, the junction contained 12 bases not matched to a gene. The CDR3 covers 15 residues. This CDR3 is CASSRPGRGRDGYTF. Written as DNA, the CDR3 is TGTGCCAGCAGCCGCCCCGGGAGGGGGCGGGATGGCTACACCTTC.

The chain couples TRBV20-1 to TRBJ2-7; TRBD2 aligns across 8 bases. The length of the CDR3 is 16 residues. The ends lost 8 bases at V and 6 bases at J; junction bases unmatched: 21. Germline V lookup: CDR1 DFQATT, CDR2 SNEGSKA (reference sequence). The CDR3 spells CSTGGGVLQGGGEQYF. CDR3 DNA sequence: TGCAGTACGGGGGGGGGGGTCCTTCAGGGCGGAGGCGAGCAGTACTTC.

The chain has TRBV6-5 and TRBJ2-3; D ambiguous. This CDR3 comprises 15 residues. V lost 0 bases and J lost 2, with 9 bases in between. The V gene's germline CDR1 is MNHEY and CDR2 SVGAGI. The CDR3: CASSYSGPYTDTQYF. The CDR3 bases are TGTGCCAGCAGTTACTCAGGGCCTTACACAGATACGCAGTATTTT.

The gene calls are TRBV9 and TRBJ1-3; D might be TRBD1 (6 bases). The germline V and J ends were trimmed by 0 bases and 2 bases, with 9 bases remaining between them. The CDR3 contains 15 residues. CDR1 and CDR2 from the germline V gene are SGDLS and YYNGEE. CDR3 bases: TGTGCCAGCAGCGTAGAGGGGGACACTGGAAACACCATATATTTT. As protein: CASSVEGDTGNTIYF.

This clonotype was detected many times. The chain recombines TRBV12-5 with TRBJ2-6; D gene unclear. The CDR3 is 14 amino acids. CDR1 LGHNT and CDR2 FRNRAP come from the germline V gene. The germline V and J ends were trimmed by 6 bases and 0 bases, with 6 bases remaining between them. Here the CDR3 DNA reads TGTGCTAGTGGCACAAACTCTGGGGCCAACGTCCTGACTTTC. This sequence encodes CASGTNSGANVLTF. The entire variable domain, with the rest obtained from reference TRBV12-5 and TRBJ2-6, is as follows: DARVTQTPRHKVTEMGQEVTMRCQPILGHNTVFWYRQTMMQGLELLAYFRNRAPLDDSGMPKDRFSAEMPDATLATLKIQPSEPRDSAVYFCASGTNSGANVLTFGAGSRLTVL.

Many counts were recorded for this clonotype. This chain joins TRBV20-1 and TRBJ2-5; 9 nucleotides agree with TRBD2. This CDR3 has 18 amino acids. Germline-derived CDR1 and CDR2 are DFQATT and SNEGSKA (reference sequence). The ends lost 2 bases at V and 0 bases at J; junction bases unmatched: 13. The CDR3 DNA is TGCAGTGCTAGAAGTAAGGCTAGCGGGGCCCTAGACCAAGAGACCCAGTACTTC. Translation: CSARSKASGALDQETQYF.

This clonotype was seen a single time. The chain has TRBV4-3 and TRBJ2-7; 8 bases align to TRBD2. J lost 5 bases, V lost 4 bases, and 19 bases had no gene match. From germline, CDR1 is LGHNA and CDR2 YSLEER. The CDR3 covers 18 residues. The CDR3 DNA reads as TGCGCCAGCAGCCCTACCTTTGGGGGCTCCCCCGGGGGGGACGAGCAGTACTTC. It specifies CASSPTFGGSPGGDEQYF.

This clonotype was observed a handful of times. This sequence joins TRBV19 and TRBJ2-7; 7 bases line up with TRBD1. V gave up 5 bases and J gave up 3 bases; unmatched junction bases: 7. The CDR3 runs 14 residues. Germline V gene lookup returns CDR1 LNHDA and CDR2 SQIVND (reference sequence). The CDR3 protein is CASSARDSLYEQYF. The CDR3 DNA follows: TGTGCCAGTAGTGCCCGGGACAGCCTCTACGAGCAGTACTTC.

This clonotype was counted ten times or more. The V call is TRBV7-6, the J call TRBJ2-7; D not certain. Germline V lookup: CDR1 SGHVS, CDR2 FNYEAQ. V was cut by 3 bases and J by 0 bases, with 12 bases left in between. This CDR3 is 15 amino acids long. The CDR3 coding sequence is TGTGCCAGCAGCTTTTCGGCCGGTAACTCCTACGAGCAGTACTTC. This translates into CASSFSAGNSYEQYF.